The rows below give T cell receptor beta chains drawn from one sample of a study of blood T cell repertoires in COVID-19. The protocol was immunoSEQ multiplex PCR, while the TCRdb copy is restricted to in-frame clones and leaves out a portion. This sample has 110,000 to 150,000 clones; around three quarters occur once, and the top ten carry less than 4.5%. The material sequenced was peripheral blood. The receptors stem from a man between 60 and 70 years old with acute or convalescent COVID-19. CDR3s include the opening cysteine and the closing phenylalanine or tryptophan. A D gene is named only where the DNA matches it firmly. Clone size, where shown, is once, few, many, or a class for clones that have expanded.

J,D,size,V,DNA,CDR3
TRBJ2-2,TRBD1,NA,TRBV12-3/TRBV12-4,TGTGCCAGCAGTAACAGGGGCGGCGGGGAGCTGTTTTTT,CASSNRGGGELFF
TRBJ1-2,TRBD1,NA,TRBV5-4,TGTGCCAGCAGCTTGGGACAGGGAGTTTACTATGGCTACACCTTC,CASSLGQGVYYGYTF
TRBJ1-5,TRBD1,NA,TRBV28,TGTGCCAGCTTTGGGACAGTTTATCGGCAGCCCCAGCATTTT,CASFGTVYRQPQHF
TRBJ2-1,NA,once,TRBV7-2,TGTGCCAGCAAACGTCCTGGCCTAGCCGACAATGAGCAGTTCTTC,CASKRPGLADNEQFF
TRBJ1-1,NA,NA,TRBV7-9,TGTGCCAGCTTGGTGGAGGGGAACACTGAAGCTTTCTTT,CASLVEGNTEAFF
TRBJ1-3,NA,NA,TRBV30,TGTGCCTGGAGTGTACGGGACTGGAGTGGAAACACCATATATTTT,CAWSVRDWSGNTIYF
TRBJ1-5,NA,few,TRBV10-1,TGCGCCAGCAGTGACAGAAGCAATCAGCCCCAGCATTTT,CASSDRSNQPQHF
TRBJ2-2,TRBD2,many,TRBV5-4,TGTGCCAGCAGCCCCGCGGCGGGAGGCGTGGTCACCGGGGAGCTGTTTTTT,CASSPAAGGVVTGELFF
TRBJ1-4,NA,NA,TRBV5-1,TGCGCCAGCAGCTTGACTGCCATGCCCGATGAAAAACTGTTTTTT,CASSLTAMPDEKLFF
TRBJ1-1,NA,NA,TRBV6-5,TGTGCCAGCAGTTACCTCGGGGGTCTGGGGGCTTTCTTT,CASSYLGGLGAFF
TRBJ2-5,TRBD2,NA,TRBV5-4,TGTGCCAGCAGCTTGAGCGGGAGGGAGACCCAGTACTTC,CASSLSGRETQYF
TRBJ2-1,TRBD2,few,TRBV10-3,TGTGCGGTGACTTCAGCGGGAGATTACAATGAGCAGTTCTTC,CAVTSAGDYNEQFF
TRBJ2-3,TRBD1,NA,TRBV5-4,TGTGCCAGCAGCTTGGCCTCGGCAGGGGGTTTTGCAGATACGCAGTATTTT,CASSLASAGGFADTQYF